These 26 T cell receptor beta chains share one sample of origin, sequenced in a study of blood T cell repertoires in COVID-19 (dated by TCRdb to the early 2020s). Libraries were made using the immunoSEQ multiplex PCR assay. In its TCRdb copy, this immuneACCESS table keeps in-frame sequences only and misses some clones. Where compared with another copy, unresolved V genes explain less than half of these, and the others have no known cause. The sample contains 200,000 to 300,000 clones, under 90% of them found a single time. 4.2% of the sample comes from the top ten. Sequencing was performed on peripheral blood. The receptors here all came from a man in his sixties with acute or convalescent COVID-19.

V usage is TRBV10-3 and J usage is TRBJ2-7; 7 bases agree with TRBD2. With V trimmed by 10 bases and J by 3 bases, 9 bases remained unmatched. There are 13 residues in the CDR3. Germline V gene lookup returns CDR1 ENHRY and CDR2 SYGVKD. CDR3 region: CATTGTIFYEQYF. In DNA form, the CDR3 reads TGTGCCACTACCGGGACTATATTCTACGAGCAGTACTTC.

The CDR3 spells CASSWGHNQPQHF. The DNA of the CDR3 is TGTGCCAGCAGTTGGGGGCACAATCAGCCCCAGCATTTT. V usage is TRBV6-5 and J usage is TRBJ1-5, with D perhaps matching TRBD1 (6 bases). V lost 4 bases and J 3 bases, leaving 7 bases between the germline ends. The germline CDR1 and CDR2 sequences are MNHEY and SVGAGI. The CDR3 totals 13 residues.

The chain is built from TRBV18 and TRBJ1-2; TRBD1 matches 7 bases. Germline loops: CDR1 KGHSH, CDR2 LQKENI. The ends lost 3 bases at V and 5 bases at J; junction bases unmatched: 6. This CDR3 region has 14 residues. As DNA, the CDR3 is TGTGCCAGCTCACCCGGGGGACAGCGTTATGGCTACACCTTC. Protein: CASSPGGQRYGYTF.

This clone showed up just a few times. The genes are TRBV6-5 and TRBJ1-5, with a possible D match to TRBD1 (5 bases). Germline-derived CDR1 and CDR2 are MNHEY and SVGAGI. This CDR3 spans 13 amino acids. V gave up 5 bases and J gave up 6 bases, with 11 bases separating them. The CDR3 nucleotides are TGTGCCAGCAGTATTGCGGGGGGTCAGCCCCAGCATTTT. Encoded protein: CASSIAGGQPQHF.

The CDR3, as DNA: TGTGCCACCAGCAGAGATAGTAGTGGCTCCTACAATGAGCAGTTCTTC. As protein: CATSRDSSGSYNEQFF. The chain couples TRBV15 to TRBJ2-1; D gene ambiguous. Germline V gene lookup returns CDR1 LNHNV and CDR2 YYDKDF (reference sequence). V gave up 0 bases and J gave up 0 bases, with 9 bases separating them. The CDR3 spans 16 residues.

On this clone: At the DNA level, this CDR3 is encoded by other sequences in the same sample as well. The chain is built from TRBV5-1 and TRBJ1-3; D call uncertain. The CDR3 consists of 14 residues. V gave up 1 base and J gave up 1 base, with 6 bases separating them. CDR1 and CDR2 (germline): SGHRS, YFSETQ. CDR3 loop: CASSLQDSGNTIYF. CDR3 in DNA: TGCGCCAGCAGCTTGCAGGATTCTGGAAACACCATATATTTT.

The chain combines TRBV2 with TRBJ1-4; a possible D gene is TRBD1 (5 bases). V gave up 0 bases and J gave up 13 bases, with 18 bases separating them. This CDR3 region has 15 residues. In germline, CDR1 is SNHLY, CDR2 FYNNEI. The CDR3 sequence: CASSEATESFAGLFF. In DNA, the CDR3 is TGTGCCAGCAGTGAAGCGACAGAGTCTTTCGCTGGACTGTTTTTT.

The gene calls are TRBV7-2 and TRBJ2-3, with 8 bases that match TRBD1. The germline CDR1 and CDR2 sequences are SGHTA and FQGNSA. This CDR3 comprises 14 residues. Trimming at V came to 5 bases and at J to 7 bases, leaving 8 bases not matched to a gene. The CDR3 DNA reads as TGTGCCAGCAGCCCGGACAGGGTCAGATATACGCAGTATTTT. Its translation: CASSPDRVRYTQYF.

The CDR3 sequence: CASSIDLAGPGSGDTQYF. The DNA for the CDR3 is TGTGCCAGTAGTATAGACCTAGCGGGGCCAGGCTCCGGAGATACGCAGTATTTT. The rearrangement joins TRBV19 to TRBJ2-3; 9 bases map to TRBD2. CDR3 length equals 18 residues. With 0 bases clipped from V and 5 bases from J, the junction kept 12 bases outside the gene matches. The V gene's germline CDR1 is LNHDA and CDR2 SQIVND (reference sequence). Variable domain in full (rest from reference TRBV19 and TRBJ2-3): DGGITQSPKYLFRKEGQNVTLSCEQNLNHDAMYWYRQDPGQGLRLIYYSQIVNDFQKGDIAEGYSVSREKKESFPLTVTSAQKNPTAFYLCASSIDLAGPGSGDTQYFGPGTRLTVL.

The chain has TRBV5-7 and TRBJ2-5, with a tentative D call TRBD1 (6 bases). TRBV5-7 is known as an ORF, though its function is uncertain. The CDR3 contains 16 residues. Trimming shortened V by 0 bases and J by 5 bases, and 17 bases separated the two germline ends. The CDR3 loop reads CASSLGETGEGETQYF. The CDR3 DNA reads TGTGCCAGCAGCTTGGGGGAGACAGGAGAGGGGGAGACCCAGTACTTC.

The J gene is TRBJ1-3, the V gene TRBV5-1, with a tentative D call TRBD1 (6 bases). Germline lookup yields CDR1 SGHRS and CDR2 YFSETQ. V lost 0 bases and J 8 bases, leaving 15 bases between the germline ends. The CDR3 extends over 15 amino acids. The CDR3 sequence is CASSLEGRGSDTIYF. The CDR3 DNA reads TGCGCCAGCAGCTTGGAGGGCAGGGGATCGGACACCATATATTTT.

CDR3: CASSSLSGSYEQYF. CDR3 nucleotide sequence: TGTGCCAGCAGTAGCCTGTCCGGTTCCTACGAGCAGTACTTC. The V and J genes are TRBV6-5 and TRBJ2-7, with D unresolved. V lost 5 bases and J 1 base, leaving 12 bases between the germline ends. CDR3 size: 14 residues. The germline gives CDR1 MNHEY, CDR2 SVGAGI.

The V and J genes are TRBV6-5 and TRBJ2-3; unclear D gene. The V and J ends lost 4 bases and 2 bases respectively, with 13 bases between them. The CDR3 is 15 residues long. The germline V gene encodes CDR1 MNHEY and CDR2 SVGAGI. CDR3 sequence reads: CASSFQDPNTDTQYF. The CDR3 coding sequence is TGTGCCAGCAGTTTCCAGGATCCCAACACAGATACGCAGTATTTT.

The gene calls are TRBV10-2 and TRBJ1-1; D perhaps matches TRBD1 (5 bases). Germline-derived CDR1 and CDR2 are WSHSY and SAAADI. The CDR3 spans 17 residues. V lost 3 bases to trimming and J lost 2 bases, with 19 bases between them. CDR3 DNA sequence: TGCGCCAGCAGTGATAGGGGCAGGGTGGGAACAAACACTGAAGCTTTCTTT. Its protein product is CASSDRGRVGTNTEAFF.

The gene calls are TRBV3-1 (or the pseudogene TRBV3-2) and TRBJ2-2, with a weak D call TRBD2 (5 bases). Germline V CDR1 and CDR2: LGHDT, YNNKEL (reference sequence). V was cut by 2 bases and J by 3 bases, with 13 bases left in between. This CDR3 region has 16 residues. For the CDR3, the DNA is TGTGCCAGCAGCCAAAGTTGGGAGAGCGACACCGGGGAGCTGTTTTTT. Residues: CASSQSWESDTGELFF.

Only one count was recorded for this clone. This rearrangement joins TRBV27 to TRBJ1-5; TRBD1 matches 8 bases. From germline, CDR1 is MNHEY and CDR2 SMNVEV (reference sequence). Trimming took 4 bases from V and 2 from J; bases not matched to a gene: 1. The CDR3 spans 14 residues. CDR3 in amino acids: CASSSTGGNQPQHF. CDR3 in DNA: TGTGCCAGCAGTTCGACAGGGGGCAATCAGCCCCAGCATTTT.

There are a few counts of this clone. The chain is built from TRBV5-1 and TRBJ2-1, with 11 bases aligning to TRBD2. The CDR3 length is 16 residues. CDR1 is SGHRS and CDR2 is YFSETQ in the germline V gene. Germline trimming cut 4 bases from V and 3 bases from J; bases unmatched to any gene: 6. CDR3 sequence reads: CASSPSSGGLYNEQFF. In DNA form, the CDR3 reads TGCGCCAGCAGCCCATCTAGCGGGGGGCTCTACAATGAGCAGTTCTTC.

To note about this clone: Other nucleotide sequences from this sample produce the same CDR3. The chain links TRBV6-5 to TRBJ2-2, with 9 bases fitting TRBD2. The germline V gene encodes CDR1 MNHEY and CDR2 SVGAGI. With 0 bases clipped from V and 5 bases from J, the junction kept 4 bases outside the gene matches. The CDR3 sequence is 16 residues long. The CDR3 here is CASSYSGLAGTGELFF. The DNA for the CDR3 is TGTGCCAGCAGTTACTCGGGACTAGCAGGGACCGGGGAGCTGTTTTTT.

The chain employs TRBV3-1 (or the pseudogene TRBV3-2) and TRBJ1-5; 9 bases agree with TRBD1. Germline V gene data show CDR1 as LGHDT and CDR2 as YNNKEL (reference sequence). This CDR3 region has 14 residues. V dropped 3 bases and J dropped 7; count of bases not matched to a gene: 4. CDR3 in amino acids: CASSHTGGRQPQHF. CDR3 nucleotide sequence: TGTGCCAGCAGCCATACAGGGGGCCGGCAGCCCCAGCATTTT.

The chain carries TRBV2 and TRBJ1-2; 8 nucleotides align to TRBD1. Germline CDR1 is SNHLY and CDR2 is FYNNEI. There are 14 residues in the CDR3. The ends lost 6 bases at V and 8 bases at J; junction bases unmatched: 11. This CDR3 reads CASSGQGVSEGYTF. DNA of the CDR3: TGTGCCAGCAGCGGACAGGGTGTCTCGGAGGGCTACACCTTC.

The V and J genes are TRBV29-1 and TRBJ1-1, with 10 positions matching TRBD1. The CDR3 totals 12 residues. Unmatched junction bases numbered 5, after V lost 8 bases and J lost 5 bases. Germline assignment: CDR1 SQVTM and CDR2 ANQGSEA. The DNA of the CDR3 is TGCAGCACAAGACAGGGGGCGACTGAAGCTTTCTTT. This encodes CSTRQGATEAFF.

V and J are TRBV29-1 and TRBJ2-1; TRBD1 matches 9 bases. The trim removed 2 bases at V and 5 bases at J, leaving 7 bases unmatched. This CDR3 region has 15 residues. From germline, CDR1 is SQVTM and CDR2 ANQGSEA. CDR3 region: CSVELHRGLNNEQFF. CDR3 bases: TGCAGCGTTGAACTGCACAGGGGGCTAAACAATGAGCAGTTCTTC.

This chain links TRBV21-1 with TRBJ2-5; the table's D call, TRBD1, has no DNA check behind it. TRBV21-1 is annotated as a pseudogene. This CDR3 spans 15 amino acids. DNA for the CDR3: TGTGCCAGCAGCCTCCCCCGGGACAACCAAGAGACCCAGTACTTC. Residues: CASSLPRDNQETQYF.

The genes are TRBV4-1 and TRBJ2-7; a weak D match, TRBD2 (5 bases). V lost 1 base and J 2 bases, leaving 12 bases between the germline ends. This CDR3 comprises 15 residues. Germline V gene lookup returns CDR1 MGHRA and CDR2 YSYEKL. The CDR3 here is CASSQAAETTYEQYF. In DNA form, the CDR3 reads TGCGCCAGCAGCCAAGCCGCGGAGACTACCTACGAGCAGTACTTC.

This chain links TRBV5-6 with TRBJ2-3; 8 nucleotides match TRBD1. CDR1 is SGHDT and CDR2 is YYEEEE in the germline V gene. The CDR3 contains 14 residues. After removal of 8 bases from V and 4 bases from J, the junction contained 9 bases not matched to a gene. The CDR3 reads CASMGTGYPDTQYF. CDR3 in DNA: TGTGCCAGTATGGGGACAGGTTACCCAGATACGCAGTATTTT.

V gene TRBV5-1 combines with J gene TRBJ1-1, with D maybe TRBD1 (5 bases). This CDR3 is built from 15 residues. Deletions cut 0 bases from V and 0 bases from J, with 9 bases between. Germline V gives CDR1 SGHRS, CDR2 YFSETQ. CDR3 amino acids: CASSLDRTMNTEAFF. CDR3 coding DNA: TGCGCCAGCAGCTTGGATCGGACAATGAACACTGAAGCTTTCTTT.